This TCR beta chain was captured by sequencing in a study of breast tumors, draining lymph nodes, adjacent tissues. MiXCR was run by TCRdb on the multiplex PCR reads, yielding one entry per CDR3 protein. The sample holds 150,000 or so distinct CDR3 sequences, around a third seen once. A remark on this clonotype: What it binds is not known.

The CDR3 loop spans 15 amino acids. Trimming took 1 base from V and 4 from J, leaving 11 bases between them. Per germline, CDR1 SGHNT and CDR2 YENEEA. Study-wide results and limits: Tumor and nontumor repertoires were significantly more similar in luminal-like than in basal-like breast cancer. Compared with lymph nodes, tumors were less diverse; compared with nontumor tissue, more. That most tumor T cells come from lymph nodes remained unproven. Most tumor T cells seemingly derive from lymph node, then expand in tumor.

Samples came from axillary lymph nodes draining the breast cancer. The V gene is TRBV11-3, the J gene TRBJ1-5, with a tentative D call TRBD1 (5 bases). This TCR came from a female donor with breast cancer. Some clones in this sample may be carry-over from other donors' samples. What was sequenced was axillary lymph node tissue. The CDR3 sequence is CASSLAGIGNQPQHF. The CDR3 DNA is TGTGCCAGCAGCTTAGCAGGGATCGGTAATCAGCCCCAGCATTTT.